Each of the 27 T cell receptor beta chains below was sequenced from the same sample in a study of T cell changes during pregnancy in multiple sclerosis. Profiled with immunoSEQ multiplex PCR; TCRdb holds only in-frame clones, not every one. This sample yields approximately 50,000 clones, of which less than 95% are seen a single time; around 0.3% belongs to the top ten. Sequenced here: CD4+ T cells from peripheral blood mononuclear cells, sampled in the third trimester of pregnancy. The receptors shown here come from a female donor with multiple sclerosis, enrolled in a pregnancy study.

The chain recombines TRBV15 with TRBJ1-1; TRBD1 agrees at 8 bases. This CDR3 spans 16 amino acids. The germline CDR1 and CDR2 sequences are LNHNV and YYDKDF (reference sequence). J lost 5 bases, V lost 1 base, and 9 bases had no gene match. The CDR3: CATSRVFGQGSTEAFF. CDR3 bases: TGTGCCACCAGCAGAGTTTTTGGACAGGGATCTACTGAAGCTTTCTTT.

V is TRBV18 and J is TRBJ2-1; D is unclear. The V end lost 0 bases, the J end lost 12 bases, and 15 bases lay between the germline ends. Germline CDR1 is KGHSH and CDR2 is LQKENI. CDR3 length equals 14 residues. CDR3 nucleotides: TGTGCCAGCTCACCACCGTCGGTAGCAGTTGGGCAGTTCTTC. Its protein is CASSPPSVAVGQFF.

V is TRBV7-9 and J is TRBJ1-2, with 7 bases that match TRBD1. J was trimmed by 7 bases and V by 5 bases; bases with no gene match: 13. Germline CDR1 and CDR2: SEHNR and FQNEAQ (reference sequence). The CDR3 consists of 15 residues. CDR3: CASSPPSVQGSGYTF. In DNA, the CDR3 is TGTGCCAGCAGCCCCCCGAGTGTACAGGGGTCTGGCTACACCTTC.

CDR3 in amino acids: CASSSWTGNGYTF. The CDR3 nucleotides are TGTGCCAGCAGTTCTTGGACAGGGAATGGCTACACCTTC. J is TRBJ1-2 and V is TRBV27; 8 positions agree with TRBD1. V lost 4 bases to trimming and J lost 6 bases; unmatched junction nucleotides: 4. This CDR3 has 13 residues. Germline V lookup: CDR1 MNHEY, CDR2 SMNVEV (reference sequence).

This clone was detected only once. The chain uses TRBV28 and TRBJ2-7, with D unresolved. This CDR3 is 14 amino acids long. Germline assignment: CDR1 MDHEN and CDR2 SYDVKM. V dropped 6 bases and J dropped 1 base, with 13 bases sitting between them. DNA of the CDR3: TGTGCCAGCAGCCGGCGCGGCCTTTCCTACGAGCAGTACTTC. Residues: CASSRRGLSYEQYF.

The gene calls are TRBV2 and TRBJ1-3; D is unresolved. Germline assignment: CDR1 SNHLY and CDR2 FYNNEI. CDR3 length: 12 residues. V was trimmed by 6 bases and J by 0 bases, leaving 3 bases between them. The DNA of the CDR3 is TGTGCCAGCAGGAGCTCTGGAAACACCATATATTTT. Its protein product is CASRSSGNTIYF.

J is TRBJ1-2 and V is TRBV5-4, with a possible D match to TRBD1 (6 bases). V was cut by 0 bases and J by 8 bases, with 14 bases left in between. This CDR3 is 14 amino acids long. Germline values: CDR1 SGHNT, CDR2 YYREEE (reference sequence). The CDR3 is CASSLASGVYGYTF. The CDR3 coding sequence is TGTGCCAGCAGCTTGGCGTCAGGGGTTTACGGCTACACCTTC.

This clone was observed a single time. The CDR3 region is CASSPARDYGYTF. CDR3 nucleotide sequence: TGTGCCAGCTCACCTGCGCGGGACTATGGCTACACCTTC. The chain links TRBV18 to TRBJ1-2, with D unclear. There are 13 residues in the CDR3. Germline values: CDR1 KGHSH, CDR2 LQKENI. V lost 3 bases and J lost 3, with 8 bases in between.

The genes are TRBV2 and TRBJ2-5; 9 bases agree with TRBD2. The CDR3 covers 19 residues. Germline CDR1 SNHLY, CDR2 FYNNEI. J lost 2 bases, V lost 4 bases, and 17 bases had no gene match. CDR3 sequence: CASSVGWEPSGISQETQYF. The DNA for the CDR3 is TGTGCCAGCAGTGTTGGTTGGGAACCTAGCGGGATTTCACAAGAGACCCAGTACTTC. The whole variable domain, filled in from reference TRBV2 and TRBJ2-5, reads EPEVTQTPSHQVTQMGQEVILRCVPISNHLYFYWYRQILGQKVEFLVSFYNNEISEKSEIFDDQFSVERPDGSNFTLKIRSTKLEDSAMYFCASSVGWEPSGISQETQYFGPGTRLLVL.

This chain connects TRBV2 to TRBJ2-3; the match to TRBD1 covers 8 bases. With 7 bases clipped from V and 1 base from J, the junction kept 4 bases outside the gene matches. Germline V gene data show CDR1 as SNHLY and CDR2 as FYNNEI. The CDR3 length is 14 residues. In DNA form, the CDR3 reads TGTGCCAGCACCCCGGACAGGGGCACAGATACGCAGTATTTT. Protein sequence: CASTPDRGTDTQYF.

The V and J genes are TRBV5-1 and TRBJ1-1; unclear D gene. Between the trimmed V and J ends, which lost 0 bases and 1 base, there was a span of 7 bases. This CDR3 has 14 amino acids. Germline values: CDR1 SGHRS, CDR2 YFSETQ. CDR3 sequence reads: CASSLGTKNTEAFF. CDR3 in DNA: TGCGCCAGCAGCTTGGGGACTAAGAACACTGAAGCTTTCTTT.

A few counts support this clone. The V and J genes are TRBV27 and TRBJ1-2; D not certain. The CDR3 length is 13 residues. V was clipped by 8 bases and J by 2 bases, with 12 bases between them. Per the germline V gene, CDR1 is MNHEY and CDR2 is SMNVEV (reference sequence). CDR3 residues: CASSPEGNYGYTF. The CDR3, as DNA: TGTGCCAGCTCTCCCGAGGGAAACTATGGCTACACCTTC.

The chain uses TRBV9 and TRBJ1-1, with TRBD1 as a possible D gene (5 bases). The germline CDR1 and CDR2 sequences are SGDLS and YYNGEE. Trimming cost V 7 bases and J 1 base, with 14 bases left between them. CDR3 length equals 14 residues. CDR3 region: CASGTGDENTEAFF. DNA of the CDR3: TGTGCCAGCGGAACGGGGGACGAGAACACTGAAGCTTTCTTT.

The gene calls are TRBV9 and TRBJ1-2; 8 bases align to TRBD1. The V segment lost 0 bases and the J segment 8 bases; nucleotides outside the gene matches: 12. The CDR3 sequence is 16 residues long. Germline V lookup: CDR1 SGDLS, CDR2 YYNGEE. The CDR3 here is CASSVASGRGHGGYTF. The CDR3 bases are TGTGCCAGCAGCGTAGCTTCGGGCAGGGGGCACGGAGGCTACACCTTC.

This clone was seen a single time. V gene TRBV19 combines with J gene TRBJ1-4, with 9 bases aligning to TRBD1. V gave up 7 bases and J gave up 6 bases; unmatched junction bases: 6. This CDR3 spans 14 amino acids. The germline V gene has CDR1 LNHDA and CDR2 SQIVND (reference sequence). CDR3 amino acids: CASTHTGGDEKLFF. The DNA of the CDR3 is TGTGCCAGTACCCACACAGGGGGCGATGAAAAACTGTTTTTT.

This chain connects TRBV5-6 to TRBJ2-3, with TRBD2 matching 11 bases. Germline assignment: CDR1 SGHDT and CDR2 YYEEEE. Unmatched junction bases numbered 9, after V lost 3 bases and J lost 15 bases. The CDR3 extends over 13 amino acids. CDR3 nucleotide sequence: TGTGCCAGCAGCTCGTCCCCTAGCGGGGGGAAATATTTT. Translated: CASSSSPSGGKYF. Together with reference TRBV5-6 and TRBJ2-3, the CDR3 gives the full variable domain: DAGVTQSPTHLIKTRGQQVTLRCSPKSGHDTVSWYQQALGQGPQFIFQYYEEEERQRGNFPDRFSGHQFPNYSSELNVNALLLGDSALYLCASSSSPSGGKYFGPGTRLTVL.

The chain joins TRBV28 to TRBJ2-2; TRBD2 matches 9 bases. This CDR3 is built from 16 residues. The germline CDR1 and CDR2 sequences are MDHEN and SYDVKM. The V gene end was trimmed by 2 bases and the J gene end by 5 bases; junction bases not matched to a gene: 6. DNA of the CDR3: TGTGCCAGCAGTTTACTAGCGGGAAGTGGAACCGGGGAGCTGTTTTTT. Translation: CASSLLAGSGTGELFF.

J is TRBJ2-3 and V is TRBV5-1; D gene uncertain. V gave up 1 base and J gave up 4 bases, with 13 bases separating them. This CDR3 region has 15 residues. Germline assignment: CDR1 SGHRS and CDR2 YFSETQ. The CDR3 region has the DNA TGCGCCAGCAGCTTGCGAAGCGACGGATCAGATACGCAGTATTTT. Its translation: CASSLRSDGSDTQYF.

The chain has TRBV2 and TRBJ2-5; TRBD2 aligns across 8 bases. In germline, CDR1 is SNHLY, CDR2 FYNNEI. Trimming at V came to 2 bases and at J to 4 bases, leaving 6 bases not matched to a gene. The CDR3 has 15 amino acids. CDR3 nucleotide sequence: TGTGCCAGCAGTGAACCGCGGGGGGCAGGAGAGACCCAGTACTTC. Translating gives CASSEPRGAGETQYF. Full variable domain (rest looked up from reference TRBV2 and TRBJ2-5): EPEVTQTPSHQVTQMGQEVILRCVPISNHLYFYWYRQILGQKVEFLVSFYNNEISEKSEIFDDQFSVERPDGSNFTLKIRSTKLEDSAMYFCASSEPRGAGETQYFGPGTRLLVL.

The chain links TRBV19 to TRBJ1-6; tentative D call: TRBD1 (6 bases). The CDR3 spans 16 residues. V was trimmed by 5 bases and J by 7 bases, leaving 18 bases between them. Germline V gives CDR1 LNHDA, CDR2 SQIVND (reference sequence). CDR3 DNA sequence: TGTGCCAGTAGTCCGATGGGAGGGACAATCAATTCACCCCTCCACTTT. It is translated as CASSPMGGTINSPLHF.

The CDR3 DNA sequence: TGTGCCAGCATTGACAGGGAGAACACTGAAGCTTTCTTT. This gives the protein CASIDRENTEAFF. The chain joins TRBV2 to TRBJ1-1, with 7 bases lining up with TRBD1. In germline, CDR1 is SNHLY, CDR2 FYNNEI. Trimming cost V 7 bases and J 1 base; bases outside gene matches: 3. This CDR3 comprises 13 residues. Full variable domain (remainder filled in from reference TRBV2 and TRBJ1-1): EPEVTQTPSHQVTQMGQEVILRCVPISNHLYFYWYRQILGQKVEFLVSFYNNEISEKSEIFDDQFSVERPDGSNFTLKIRSTKLEDSAMYFCASIDRENTEAFFGQGTRLTVV.

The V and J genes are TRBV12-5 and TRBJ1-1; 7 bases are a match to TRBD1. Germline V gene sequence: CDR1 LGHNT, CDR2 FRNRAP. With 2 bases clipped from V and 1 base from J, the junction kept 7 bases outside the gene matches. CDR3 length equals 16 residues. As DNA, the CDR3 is TGTGCTAGTGGTTTGCCAAGCAACAGGGGGAACACTGAAGCTTTCTTT. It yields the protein CASGLPSNRGNTEAFF.

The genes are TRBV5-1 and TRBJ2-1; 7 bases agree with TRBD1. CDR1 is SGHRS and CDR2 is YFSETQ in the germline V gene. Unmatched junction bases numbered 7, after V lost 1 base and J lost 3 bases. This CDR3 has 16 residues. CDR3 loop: CASSLRPRQGYNEQFF. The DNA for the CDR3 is TGCGCCAGCAGCTTGAGGCCCCGACAGGGCTACAATGAGCAGTTCTTC.

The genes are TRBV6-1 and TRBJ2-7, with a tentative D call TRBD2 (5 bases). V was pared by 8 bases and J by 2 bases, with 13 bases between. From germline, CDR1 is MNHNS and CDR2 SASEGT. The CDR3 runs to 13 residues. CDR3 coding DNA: TGTGCCAGCCTTCGGAGGAGCACCTACGAGCAGTACTTC. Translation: CASLRRSTYEQYF.

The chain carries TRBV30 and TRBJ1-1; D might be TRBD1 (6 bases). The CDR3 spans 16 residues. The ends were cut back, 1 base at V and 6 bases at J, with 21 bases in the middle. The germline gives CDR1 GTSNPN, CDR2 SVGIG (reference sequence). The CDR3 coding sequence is TGTGCCTGGAGTGAAACGAGGGGGGGGTCACAGGCTGAAGCTTTCTTT. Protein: CAWSETRGGSQAEAFF.

The CDR3 coding sequence is TGTGCCAGCAGCCCGTCGACTGGGAATACAGGGCAGTACTTC. Protein product: CASSPSTGNTGQYF. V usage is TRBV7-2 and J usage is TRBJ2-7; D perhaps matches TRBD1 (5 bases). CDR3 length: 14 residues. CDR1 SGHTA and CDR2 FQGNSA come from the germline V gene. V was pared by 5 bases and J by 9 bases, with 20 bases between.

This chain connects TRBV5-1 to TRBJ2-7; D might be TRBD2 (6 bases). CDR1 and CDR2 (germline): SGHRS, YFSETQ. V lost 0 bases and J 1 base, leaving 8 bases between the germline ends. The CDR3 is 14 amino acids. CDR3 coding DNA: TGCGCCAGCAGCTTGGGGGGGGATTCCTACGAGCAGTACTTC. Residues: CASSLGGDSYEQYF.